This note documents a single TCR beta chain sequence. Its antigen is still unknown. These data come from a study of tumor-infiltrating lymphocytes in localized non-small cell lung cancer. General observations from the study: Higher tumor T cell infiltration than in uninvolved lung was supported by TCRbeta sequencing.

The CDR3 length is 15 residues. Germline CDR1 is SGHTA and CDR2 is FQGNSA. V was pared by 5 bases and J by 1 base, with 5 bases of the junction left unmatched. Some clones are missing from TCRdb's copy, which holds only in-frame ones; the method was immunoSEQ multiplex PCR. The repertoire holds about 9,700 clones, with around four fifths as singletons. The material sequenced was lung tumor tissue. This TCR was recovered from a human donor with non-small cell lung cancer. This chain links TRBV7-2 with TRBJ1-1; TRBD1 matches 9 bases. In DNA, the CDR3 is TGTGCCAGCAGCCGACAGGGGGGGAAGAACACTGAAGCTTTCTTT. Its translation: CASSRQGGKNTEAFF.